The present TCR beta chain was sequenced within a study of Tregs in tolerant kidney transplant recipients. The nonmyeloablative bone marrow transplants came from related graft donors, with transient mixed chimerism. CD4+CD25+CD127- Tregs, CD4+CD25- non-Tregs, CD4 and CD8 cells were sorted. In the case of this clone: The observed sequence ends 3 residues before the CDR3 terminus, with the missing tail filled in from the germline J gene.

Clones were sequenced by immunoSEQ multiplex PCR, and TCRdb holds only the in-frame ones, with some missing. The sample's table shows about 11,000 clones. The CDR3 length is 14 residues. V trimming: 4 bases; J trimming: 8 bases; junction bases outside the gene matches: 5. Looked up from germline, CDR1 is SGHNT and CDR2 is YENEEA. The starting material was CD8+ T cells from blood (PBMCs), obtained 24 months after the transplant. V usage is TRBV11-3 and J usage is TRBJ2-3; 11 nucleotides match TRBD2. This receptor was taken from a human patient who received a combined kidney and bone marrow transplant. Some T cells may possibly be graft donor cells. The chain's CDR3 is CASSSRLAGSTQYF. The sequenced part of the CDR3 DNA is TGTGCCAGCAGCTCGAGACTAGCGGGATCTACG.